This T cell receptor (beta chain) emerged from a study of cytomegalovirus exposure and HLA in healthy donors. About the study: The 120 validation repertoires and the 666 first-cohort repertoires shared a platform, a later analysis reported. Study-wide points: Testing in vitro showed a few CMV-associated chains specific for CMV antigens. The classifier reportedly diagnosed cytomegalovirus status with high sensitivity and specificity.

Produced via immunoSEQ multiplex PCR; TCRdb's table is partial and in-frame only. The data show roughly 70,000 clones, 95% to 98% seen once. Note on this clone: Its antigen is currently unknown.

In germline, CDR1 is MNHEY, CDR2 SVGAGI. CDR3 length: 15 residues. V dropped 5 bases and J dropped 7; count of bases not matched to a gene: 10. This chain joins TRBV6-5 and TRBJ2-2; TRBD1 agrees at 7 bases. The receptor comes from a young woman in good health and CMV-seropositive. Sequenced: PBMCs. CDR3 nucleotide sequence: TGTGCCAGCAGTCTACAGGGGAACGGTGGCGGGGAGCTGTTTTTT. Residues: CASSLQGNGGGELFF.